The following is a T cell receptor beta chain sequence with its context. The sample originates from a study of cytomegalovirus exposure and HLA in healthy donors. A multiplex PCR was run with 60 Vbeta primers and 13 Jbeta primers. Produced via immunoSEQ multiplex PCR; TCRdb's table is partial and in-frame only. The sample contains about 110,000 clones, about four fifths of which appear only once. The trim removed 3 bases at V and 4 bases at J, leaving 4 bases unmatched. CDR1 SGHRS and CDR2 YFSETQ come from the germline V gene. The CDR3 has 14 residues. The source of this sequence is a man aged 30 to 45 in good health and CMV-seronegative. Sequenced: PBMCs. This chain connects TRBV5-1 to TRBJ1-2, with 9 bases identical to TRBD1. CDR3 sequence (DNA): TGCGCCAGCAGCTCGGGACAGGGTGGCTATGGCTACACCTTC. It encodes CASSSGQGGYGYTF.